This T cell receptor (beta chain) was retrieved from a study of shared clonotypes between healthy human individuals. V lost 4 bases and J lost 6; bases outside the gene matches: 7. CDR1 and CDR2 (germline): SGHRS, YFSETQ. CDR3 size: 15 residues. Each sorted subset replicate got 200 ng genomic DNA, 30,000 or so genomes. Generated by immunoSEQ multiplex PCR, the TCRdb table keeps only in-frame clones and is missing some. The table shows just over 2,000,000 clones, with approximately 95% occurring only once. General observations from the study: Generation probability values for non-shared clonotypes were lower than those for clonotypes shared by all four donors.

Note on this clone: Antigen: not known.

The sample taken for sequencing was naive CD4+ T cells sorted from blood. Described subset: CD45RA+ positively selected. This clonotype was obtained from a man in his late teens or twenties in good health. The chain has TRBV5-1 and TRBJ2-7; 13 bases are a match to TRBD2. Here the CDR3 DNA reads TGCGCCAGCAGCACCACCGGGACTAGCGGGATCGAGCAGTACTTC. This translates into CASSTTGTSGIEQYF. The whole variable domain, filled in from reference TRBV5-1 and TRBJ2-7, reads KAGVTQTPRYLIKTRGQQVTLSCSPISGHRSVSWYQQTPGQGLQFLFEYFSETQRNKGNFPGRFSGRQFSNSRSEMNVSTLELGDSALYLCASSTTGTSGIEQYFGPGTRLTVT.